This is a list of T cell receptor beta chains from one sample in a study of T cells in Graves' hyperthyroidism and ophthalmopathy. TCRdb fed the multiplex PCR reads into MiXCR, producing one record per CDR3 protein. The sample lists fewer than 250,000 distinct CDR3 sequences, about 15% occurring once. Sequencing was performed on blood. The source of these receptors is a man between 45 and 60 years old with Graves' hyperthyroidism. Both conserved end residues are part of each CDR3. A D gene is named only where the DNA matches it firmly. Clone size is shown for a subset of rows, as once, few, many or a class of expanded clone.

v_gene: TRBV24-1
abundance: NA
d_gene: TRBD1
j_gene: TRBJ2-1
CDR3nt: TGTGCCACCAGTGATTTTTTATCGACAGGGGTCAATGAGCAGTTCTTC
CDR3aa: CATSDFLSTGVNEQFF

v_gene: TRBV19
abundance: many
d_gene: NA
j_gene: TRBJ1-1
CDR3nt: TGTGCCACCAAGCAGGACAGCTTGAACACTGAAGCTTTCTTT
CDR3aa: CATKQDSLNTEAFF

v_gene: TRBV7-8
abundance: few
d_gene: TRBD1
j_gene: TRBJ1-3
CDR3nt: TGTGCCAGCAGCTTAGTGGCGGGACAGAAGTTCTCTGGAAACACCATATATTTT
CDR3aa: CASSLVAGQKFSGNTIYF

v_gene: TRBV15
abundance: few
d_gene: TRBD2
j_gene: TRBJ2-3
CDR3nt: TGTGCCACCAGCAGAGATTCAGGACTAGCGTACACAGATACGCAGTATTTT
CDR3aa: CATSRDSGLAYTDTQYF

v_gene: TRBV25-1
abundance: once
d_gene: TRBD1
j_gene: TRBJ2-7
CDR3nt: TGTGCCAGCAGGGGAAGGGACAGGGCCTACGAGCAGTACTTC
CDR3aa: CASRGRDRAYEQYF

v_gene: TRBV30
abundance: few
d_gene: NA
j_gene: TRBJ1-2
CDR3nt: TGTGCCTGGAGTGAGGGCATCCCGGCAGTTGGCTACACCTTC
CDR3aa: CAWSEGIPAVGYTF

v_gene: TRBV7-3
abundance: NA
d_gene: TRBD2
j_gene: TRBJ2-3
CDR3nt: TGTGCCAGCAGGATGGGACTAGCGGGAGTTGGTACAGATACGCAGTATTTT
CDR3aa: CASRMGLAGVGTDTQYF

v_gene: TRBV28
abundance: NA
d_gene: NA
j_gene: TRBJ1-5
CDR3nt: TGTGCCAGCAGCCTTTGGGAGGAGAATCAGCCCCAGCATTTT
CDR3aa: CASSLWEENQPQHF

v_gene: TRBV28
abundance: many
d_gene: TRBD1
j_gene: TRBJ1-2
CDR3nt: TGTGCCAGCAGTTCGGGACAGGGGGTGGGGGGCTACACCTTC
CDR3aa: CASSSGQGVGGYTF

v_gene: TRBV2
abundance: many
d_gene: TRBD1
j_gene: TRBJ1-5
CDR3nt: TGTGCCAGCAAGCGTACGGACAGGGGTCGGGATCAGCCCCAGCATTTT
CDR3aa: CASKRTDRGRDQPQHF